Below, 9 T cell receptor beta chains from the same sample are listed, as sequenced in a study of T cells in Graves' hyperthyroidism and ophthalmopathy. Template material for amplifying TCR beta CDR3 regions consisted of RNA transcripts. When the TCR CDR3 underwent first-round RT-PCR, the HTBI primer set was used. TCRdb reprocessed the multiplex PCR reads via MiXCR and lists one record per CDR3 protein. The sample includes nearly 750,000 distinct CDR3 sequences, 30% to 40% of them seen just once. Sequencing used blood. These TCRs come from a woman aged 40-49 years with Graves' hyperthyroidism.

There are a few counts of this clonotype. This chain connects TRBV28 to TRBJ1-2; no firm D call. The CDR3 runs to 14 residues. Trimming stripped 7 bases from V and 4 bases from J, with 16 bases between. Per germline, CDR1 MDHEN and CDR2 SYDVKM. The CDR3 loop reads CASTPPATVYGYTF. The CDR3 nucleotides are TGTGCCAGCACCCCCCCTGCGACGGTCTATGGCTACACCTTC.

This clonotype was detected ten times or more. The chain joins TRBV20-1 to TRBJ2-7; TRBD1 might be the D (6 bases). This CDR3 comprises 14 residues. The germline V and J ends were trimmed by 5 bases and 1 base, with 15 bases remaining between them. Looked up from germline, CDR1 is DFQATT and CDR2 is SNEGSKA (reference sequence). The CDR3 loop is CSAPLGHSSYEQYF. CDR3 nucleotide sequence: TGCAGTGCTCCCCTGGGACACTCTTCCTACGAGCAGTACTTC.

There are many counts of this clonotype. The DNA of the CDR3 is TGCGCCAGCAGCCGAGGACGGAGCGGGAGGGCCTCTGTATACGAGCAGTACTTC. Its translation: CASSRGRSGRASVYEQYF. The genes are TRBV4-3 and TRBJ2-7; the match to TRBD2 covers 10 bases. V lost 4 bases, J lost 4 bases, and 16 bases stayed unmatched. The CDR3 is 18 amino acids. CDR1 is LGHNA, CDR2 YSLEER, per germline.

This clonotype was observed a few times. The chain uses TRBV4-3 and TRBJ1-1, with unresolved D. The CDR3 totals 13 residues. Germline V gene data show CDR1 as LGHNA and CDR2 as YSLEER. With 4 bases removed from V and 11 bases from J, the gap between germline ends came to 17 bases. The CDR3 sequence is CASSPPGRMEAFF. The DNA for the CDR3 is TGCGCCAGCAGCCCCCCAGGCAGGATGGAGGCTTTCTTT.

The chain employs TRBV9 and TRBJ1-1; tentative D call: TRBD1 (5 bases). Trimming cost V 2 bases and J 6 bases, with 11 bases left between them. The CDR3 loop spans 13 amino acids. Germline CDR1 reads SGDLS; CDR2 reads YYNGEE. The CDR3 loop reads CASSVGGVSEAFF. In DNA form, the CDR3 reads TGTGCCAGCAGCGTCGGGGGGGTTTCTGAAGCTTTCTTT. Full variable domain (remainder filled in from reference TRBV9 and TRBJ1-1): DSGVTQTPKHLITATGQRVTLRCSPRSGDLSVYWYQQSLDQGLQFLIQYYNGEERAKGNILERFSAQQFPDLHSELNLSSLELGDSALYFCASSVGGVSEAFFGQGTRLTVV.

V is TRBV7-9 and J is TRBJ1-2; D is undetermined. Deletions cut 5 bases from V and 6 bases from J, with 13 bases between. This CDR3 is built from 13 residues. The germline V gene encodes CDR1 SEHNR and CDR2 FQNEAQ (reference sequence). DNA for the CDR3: TGTGCCAGCAGCGCCCGGGGATTTCATGGCTACACCTTC. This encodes CASSARGFHGYTF.

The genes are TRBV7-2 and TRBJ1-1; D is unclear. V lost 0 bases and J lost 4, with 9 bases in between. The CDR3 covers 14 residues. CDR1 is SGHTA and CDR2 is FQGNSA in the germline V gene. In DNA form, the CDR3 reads TGTGCCAGCAGCTTAGCTTTACAGAGCACTGAAGCTTTCTTT. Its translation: CASSLALQSTEAFF. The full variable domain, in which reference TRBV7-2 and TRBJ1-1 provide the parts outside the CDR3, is GAGVSQSPSNKVTEKGKDVELRCDPISGHTALYWYRQSLGQGLEFLIYFQGNSAPDKSGLPSDRFSAERTGGSVSTLTIQRTQQEDSAVYLCASSLALQSTEAFFGQGTRLTVV.

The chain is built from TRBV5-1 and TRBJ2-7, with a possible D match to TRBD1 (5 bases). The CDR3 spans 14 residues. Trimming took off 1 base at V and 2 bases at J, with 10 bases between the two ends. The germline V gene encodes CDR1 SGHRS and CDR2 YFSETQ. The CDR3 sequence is CASSLREDTYEQYF. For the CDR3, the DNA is TGCGCCAGCAGCTTGCGCGAGGACACCTACGAGCAGTACTTC.

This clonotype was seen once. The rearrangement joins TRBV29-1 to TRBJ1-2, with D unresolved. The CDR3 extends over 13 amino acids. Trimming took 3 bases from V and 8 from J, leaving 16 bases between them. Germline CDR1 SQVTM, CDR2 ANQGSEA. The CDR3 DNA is TGCAGCGTTGACGACGGGGTGGGAGAGGGCTACACCTTC. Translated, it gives CSVDDGVGEGYTF.